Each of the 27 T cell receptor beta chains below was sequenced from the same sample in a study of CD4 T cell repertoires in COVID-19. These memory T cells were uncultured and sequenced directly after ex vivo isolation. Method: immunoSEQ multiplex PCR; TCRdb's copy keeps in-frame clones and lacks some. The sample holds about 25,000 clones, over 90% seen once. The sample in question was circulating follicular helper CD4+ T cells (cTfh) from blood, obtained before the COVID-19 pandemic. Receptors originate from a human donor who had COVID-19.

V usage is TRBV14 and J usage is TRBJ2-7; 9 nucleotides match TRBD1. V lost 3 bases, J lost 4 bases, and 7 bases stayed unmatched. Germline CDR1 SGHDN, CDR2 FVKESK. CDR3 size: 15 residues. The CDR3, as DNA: TGTGCCAGCAGCCACCCGGGACAGGGTGGGTACGAGCAGTACTTC. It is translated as CASSHPGQGGYEQYF.

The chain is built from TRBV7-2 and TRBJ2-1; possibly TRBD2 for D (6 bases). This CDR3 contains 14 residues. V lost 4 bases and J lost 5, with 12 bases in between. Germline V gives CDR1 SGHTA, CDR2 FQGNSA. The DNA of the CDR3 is TGTGCCAGCAGCTCCGGGAGAGCGAACAATGAGCAGTTCTTC. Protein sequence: CASSSGRANNEQFF.

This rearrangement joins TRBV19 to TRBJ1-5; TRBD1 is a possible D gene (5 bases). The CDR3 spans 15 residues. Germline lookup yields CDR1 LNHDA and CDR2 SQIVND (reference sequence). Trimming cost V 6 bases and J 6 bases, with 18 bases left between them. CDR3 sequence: CASRPEGRVGQPQHF. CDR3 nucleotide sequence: TGTGCCAGTAGGCCCGAGGGGAGGGTCGGTCAGCCCCAGCATTTT.

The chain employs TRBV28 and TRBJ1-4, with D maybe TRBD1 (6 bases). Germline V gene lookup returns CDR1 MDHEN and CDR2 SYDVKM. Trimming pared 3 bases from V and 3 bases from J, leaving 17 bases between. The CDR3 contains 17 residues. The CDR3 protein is CASSFSFRTAANEKLFF. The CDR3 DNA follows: TGTGCCAGCAGTTTCTCCTTCCGGACAGCGGCTAATGAAAAACTGTTTTTT.

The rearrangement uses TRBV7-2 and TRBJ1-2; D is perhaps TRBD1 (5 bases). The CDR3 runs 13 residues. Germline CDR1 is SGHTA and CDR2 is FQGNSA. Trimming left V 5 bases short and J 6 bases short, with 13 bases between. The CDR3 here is CASSRPGIDGYTF. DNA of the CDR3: TGTGCCAGCAGCCGGCCAGGGATCGATGGCTACACCTTC.

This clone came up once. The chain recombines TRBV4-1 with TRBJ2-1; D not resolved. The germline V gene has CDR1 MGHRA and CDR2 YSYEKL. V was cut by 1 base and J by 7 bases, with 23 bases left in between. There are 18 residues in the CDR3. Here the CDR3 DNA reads TGCGCCAGCAGCCAAGGGTTCTTAGAAAACCTTCCCTCAAATGAGCAGTTCTTC. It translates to CASSQGFLENLPSNEQFF.

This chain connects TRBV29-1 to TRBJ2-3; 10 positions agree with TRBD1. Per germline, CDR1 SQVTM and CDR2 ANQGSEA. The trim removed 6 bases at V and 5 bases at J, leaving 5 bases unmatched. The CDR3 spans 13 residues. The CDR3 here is CSVGTGVLDTQYF. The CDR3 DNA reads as TGCAGCGTAGGGACAGGGGTTCTAGATACGCAGTATTTT.

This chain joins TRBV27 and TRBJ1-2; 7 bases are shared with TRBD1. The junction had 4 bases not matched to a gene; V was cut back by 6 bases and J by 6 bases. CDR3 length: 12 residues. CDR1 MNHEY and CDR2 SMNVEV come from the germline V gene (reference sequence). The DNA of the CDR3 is TGTGCCAGCAGCGGACAGGATCATGGCTACACCTTC. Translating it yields CASSGQDHGYTF.

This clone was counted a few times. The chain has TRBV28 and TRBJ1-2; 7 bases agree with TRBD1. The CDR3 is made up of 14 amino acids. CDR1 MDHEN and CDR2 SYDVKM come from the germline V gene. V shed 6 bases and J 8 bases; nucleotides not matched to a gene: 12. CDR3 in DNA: TGTGCCAGCAGCCCCCTCCGACAGGGTGTGGGCTACACCTTC. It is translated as CASSPLRQGVGYTF.

This CDR3 reads CASSRGGGTSGSGTQYF. The CDR3, as DNA: TGTGCCAGCAGCCGAGGGGGGGGGACTAGCGGGAGTGGTACGCAGTATTTT. This chain uses TRBV11-2 with TRBJ2-3; 14 bases are a match to TRBD2. CDR3 size: 17 residues. CDR1 and CDR2 (germline): SGHAT, FQNNGV. J gave up 8 bases and V 5 bases, and 12 bases lay outside the gene matches.

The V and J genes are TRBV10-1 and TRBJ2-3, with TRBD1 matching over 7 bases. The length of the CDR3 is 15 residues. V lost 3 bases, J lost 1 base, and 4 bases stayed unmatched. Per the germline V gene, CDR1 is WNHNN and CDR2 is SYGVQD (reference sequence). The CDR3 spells CASSEGTARTDTQYF. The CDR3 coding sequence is TGCGCCAGCAGTGAAGGGACAGCGCGCACAGATACGCAGTATTTT.

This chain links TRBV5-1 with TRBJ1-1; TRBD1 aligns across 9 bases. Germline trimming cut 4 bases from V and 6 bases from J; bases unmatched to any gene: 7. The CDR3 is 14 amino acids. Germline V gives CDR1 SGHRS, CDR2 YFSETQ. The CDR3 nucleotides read TGCGCCAGCAGCCCGACGGGACAGGGCGCTGAAGCTTTCTTT. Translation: CASSPTGQGAEAFF.

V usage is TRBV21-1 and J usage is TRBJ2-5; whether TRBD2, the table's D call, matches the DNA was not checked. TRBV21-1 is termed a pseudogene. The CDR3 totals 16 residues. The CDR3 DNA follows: TGTGCCAGCAGCCCAGTAGCGCGGGGCCCCCAAGAGACCCAGTACTTC. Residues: CASSPVARGPQETQYF.

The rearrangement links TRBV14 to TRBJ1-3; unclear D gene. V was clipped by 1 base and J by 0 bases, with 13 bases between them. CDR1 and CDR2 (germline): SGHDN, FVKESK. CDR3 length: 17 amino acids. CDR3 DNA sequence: TGTGCCAGCAGCCAAGGGCTCGGGTTCTCCTCTGGAAACACCATATATTTT. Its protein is CASSQGLGFSSGNTIYF.

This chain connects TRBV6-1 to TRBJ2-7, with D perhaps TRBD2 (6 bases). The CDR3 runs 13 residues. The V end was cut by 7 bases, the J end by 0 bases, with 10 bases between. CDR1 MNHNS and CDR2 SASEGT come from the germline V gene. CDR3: CASTKTSSYEQYF. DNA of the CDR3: TGTGCCAGCACCAAGACTAGCTCCTACGAGCAGTACTTC.

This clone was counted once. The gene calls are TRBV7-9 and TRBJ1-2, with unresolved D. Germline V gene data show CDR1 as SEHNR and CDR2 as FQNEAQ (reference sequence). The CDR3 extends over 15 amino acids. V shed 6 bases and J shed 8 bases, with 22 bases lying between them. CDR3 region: CASSPTGGSPRGYTF. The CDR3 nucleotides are TGTGCCAGCAGTCCCACCGGAGGGAGCCCTCGGGGCTACACCTTC. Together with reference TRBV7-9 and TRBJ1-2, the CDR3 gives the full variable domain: DTGVSQNPRHKITKRGQNVTFRCDPISEHNRLYWYRQTLGQGPEFLTYFQNEAQLEKSRLLSDRFSAERPKGSFSTLEIQRTEQGDSAMYLCASSPTGGSPRGYTFGSGTRLTVV.

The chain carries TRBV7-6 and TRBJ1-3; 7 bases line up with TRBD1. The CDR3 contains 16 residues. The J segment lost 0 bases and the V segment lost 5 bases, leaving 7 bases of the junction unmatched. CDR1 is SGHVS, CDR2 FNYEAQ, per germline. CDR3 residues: CASSIGTALSGNTIYF. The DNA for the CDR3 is TGTGCCAGCAGCATTGGGACAGCACTCTCTGGAAACACCATATATTTT.

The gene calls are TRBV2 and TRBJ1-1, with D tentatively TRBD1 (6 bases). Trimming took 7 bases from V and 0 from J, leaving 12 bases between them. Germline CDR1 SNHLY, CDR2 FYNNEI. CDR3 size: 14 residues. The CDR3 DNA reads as TGTGCCAGCAAGAGGGACAACATGAACACTGAAGCTTTCTTT. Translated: CASKRDNMNTEAFF.

CDR3 coding DNA: TGTGCCAGCATGGGGTTTCAGGGCTATGGCTACACCTTC. Residues: CASMGFQGYGYTF. This chain connects TRBV6-5 to TRBJ1-2, with D perhaps matching TRBD1 (5 bases). The CDR3 length is 13 residues. Per germline, CDR1 MNHEY and CDR2 SVGAGI. V was cut by 7 bases and J by 4 bases, with 13 bases left in between.

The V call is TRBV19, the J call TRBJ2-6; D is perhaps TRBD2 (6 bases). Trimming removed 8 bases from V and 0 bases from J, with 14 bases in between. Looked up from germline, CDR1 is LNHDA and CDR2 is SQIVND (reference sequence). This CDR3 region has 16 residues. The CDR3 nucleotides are TGTGCCAGTCAGGCGGGACGGCACTCTGGGGCCAACGTCCTGACTTTC. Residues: CASQAGRHSGANVLTF.

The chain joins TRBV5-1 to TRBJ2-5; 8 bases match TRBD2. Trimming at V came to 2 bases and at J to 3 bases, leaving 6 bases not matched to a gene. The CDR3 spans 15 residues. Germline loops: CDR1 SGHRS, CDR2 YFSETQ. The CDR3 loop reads CASSFTAGAKETQYF. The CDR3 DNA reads TGCGCCAGCAGCTTCACAGCGGGGGCTAAAGAGACCCAGTACTTC.

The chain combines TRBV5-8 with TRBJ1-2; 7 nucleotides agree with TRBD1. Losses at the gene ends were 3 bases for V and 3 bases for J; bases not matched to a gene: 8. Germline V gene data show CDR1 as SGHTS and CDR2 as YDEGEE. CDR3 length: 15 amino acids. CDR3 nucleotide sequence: TGTGCCAGCAGCTCCTCGACAGGGACTTACTATGGCTACACCTTC. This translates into CASSSSTGTYYGYTF. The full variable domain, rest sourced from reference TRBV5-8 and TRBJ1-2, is EAGVTQSPTHLIKTRGQQATLRCSPISGHTSVYWYQQALGLGLQFLLWYDEGEERNRGNFPPRFSGRQFPNYSSELNVNALELEDSALYLCASSSSTGTYYGYTFGSGTRLTVV.

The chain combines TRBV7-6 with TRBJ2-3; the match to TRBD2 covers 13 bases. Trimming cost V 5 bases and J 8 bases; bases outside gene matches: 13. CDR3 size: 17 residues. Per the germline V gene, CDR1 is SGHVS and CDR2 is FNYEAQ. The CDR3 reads CASSHRTSGSRGGTQYF. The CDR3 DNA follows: TGTGCCAGCAGCCATCGGACTAGCGGGAGCAGAGGAGGTACGCAGTATTTT.

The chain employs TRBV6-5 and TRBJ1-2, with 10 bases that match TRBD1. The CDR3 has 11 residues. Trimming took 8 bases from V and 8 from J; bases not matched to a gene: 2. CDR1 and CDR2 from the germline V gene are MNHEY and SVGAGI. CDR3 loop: CASGQGGGYTF. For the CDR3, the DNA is TGTGCCAGCGGACAGGGGGGCGGCTACACCTTC.

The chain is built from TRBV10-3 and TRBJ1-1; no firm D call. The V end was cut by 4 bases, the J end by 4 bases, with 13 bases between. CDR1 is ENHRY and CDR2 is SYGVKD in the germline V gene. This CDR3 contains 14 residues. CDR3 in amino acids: CAISVDSITTEAFF. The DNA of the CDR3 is TGTGCCATCAGTGTTGATAGTATTACCACTGAAGCTTTCTTT.

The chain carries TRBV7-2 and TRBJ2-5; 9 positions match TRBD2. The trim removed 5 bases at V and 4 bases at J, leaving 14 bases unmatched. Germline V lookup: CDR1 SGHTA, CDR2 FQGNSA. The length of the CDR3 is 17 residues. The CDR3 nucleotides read TGTGCCAGCAGCGCCGGTAGCGGGGGCCGAGGTAGAGAGACCCAGTACTTC. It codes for CASSAGSGGRGRETQYF.

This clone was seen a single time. The chain's CDR3 is CASSTSNYGYTF. The CDR3 DNA sequence: TGTGCCAGCAGCACCAGTAACTATGGCTACACCTTC. The rearrangement uses TRBV11-2 and TRBJ1-2, with D unclear. The germline gives CDR1 SGHAT, CDR2 FQNNGV. The V gene lost 5 bases and the J gene lost 1 base, with 5 bases spanning the gap. This CDR3 region has 12 residues.